Presented here are 15 T cell receptor beta chains from one specimen sequenced in a study of OX40 agonist ivuxolimab in advanced cancers. Method: immunoSEQ multiplex PCR; TCRdb's copy keeps in-frame clones and lacks some. The sample has about 50,000 clones; roughly 80% are singletons. Source: CD4+ or CD8+ T cells sorted from blood, taken in a trial of the OX40 agonist ivuxolimab. These TCRs come from an adult with an advanced solid tumor such as melanoma, head and neck, liver or kidney cancer.

The chain links TRBV28 to TRBJ2-7; 7 bases are shared with TRBD2. CDR3 size: 15 residues. J lost 0 bases, V lost 6 bases, and 8 bases had no gene match. In germline, CDR1 is MDHEN, CDR2 SYDVKM. CDR3 bases: TGTGCCAGCAGAAGGGAACTAGCGCGCTCCTACGAGCAGTACTTC. It specifies CASRRELARSYEQYF.

The J gene is TRBJ1-4, the V gene TRBV7-2; D possibly corresponds to TRBD1 (5 bases). V shed 6 bases and J shed 8 bases, with 16 bases lying between them. This CDR3 is built from 14 residues. Germline CDR1 SGHTA, CDR2 FQGNSA. CDR3 sequence (DNA): TGTGCCAGCAGGCCGGGGGGTAATTACGAAAAACTGTTTTTT. It codes for CASRPGGNYEKLFF.

The genes are TRBV5-1 and TRBJ1-1; D is undetermined. CDR3 length: 16 amino acids. V shed 4 bases and J shed 1 base, with 17 bases lying between them. Germline CDR1 SGHRS, CDR2 YFSETQ. CDR3 sequence (DNA): TGCGCCAGCAGCCCCGCCTGGCAGGAGGCGAACACTGAAGCTTTCTTT. This translates into CASSPAWQEANTEAFF.

V and J are TRBV14 and TRBJ1-6; 7 bases align to TRBD1. After removal of 5 bases from V and 9 bases from J, the junction contained 10 bases not matched to a gene. The CDR3 covers 15 residues. The germline V gene encodes CDR1 SGHDN and CDR2 FVKESK. Here the CDR3 DNA reads TGTGCCAGCAGCACCCGACAGGGAATGGGTTCACCCCTCCACTTT. Residues: CASSTRQGMGSPLHF.

This clone came up once. This sequence joins TRBV7-6 and TRBJ1-5; D is uncertain. The CDR3 sequence is 13 residues long. V gave up 3 bases and J gave up 4 bases, with 7 bases separating them. CDR1 is SGHVS, CDR2 FNYEAQ, per germline. The CDR3 nucleotides are TGTGCCAGCAGCTTTGCAGTTAATCAGCCCCAGCATTTT. Protein product: CASSFAVNQPQHF.

This clone appeared once. The chain joins TRBV14 to TRBJ2-3, with 11 bases lining up with TRBD2. The J segment lost 3 bases and the V segment lost 5 bases, leaving 7 bases of the junction unmatched. The germline CDR1 and CDR2 sequences are SGHDN and FVKESK. The CDR3 sequence is 16 residues long. The CDR3 spells CASSSLAGGPTDTQYF. The CDR3 nucleotides are TGTGCCAGCAGCTCTCTAGCGGGAGGACCAACAGATACGCAGTATTTT. Full variable domain (outside the CDR3, taken from reference TRBV14 and TRBJ2-3): EAGVTQFPSHSVIEKGQTVTLRCDPISGHDNLYWYRRVMGKEIKFLLHFVKESKQDESGMPNNRFLAERTGGTYSTLKVQPAELEDSGVYFCASSSLAGGPTDTQYFGPGTRLTVL.

V gene TRBV7-2 combines with J gene TRBJ1-5, with D perhaps TRBD1 (5 bases). This CDR3 is built from 15 residues. Germline V gene lookup returns CDR1 SGHTA and CDR2 FQGNSA. The V end was cut by 4 bases, the J end by 2 bases, with 12 bases between. CDR3 DNA: TGTGCCAGCAGCTCCGACCAGGGAGGCAATCAGCCCCAGCATTTT. It is translated as CASSSDQGGNQPQHF.

The chain combines TRBV9 with TRBJ2-7; the match to TRBD2 covers 15 bases. This CDR3 has 15 residues. The trim removed 1 base at V and 7 bases at J, leaving 3 bases unmatched. The germline V gene has CDR1 SGDLS and CDR2 YYNGEE. The CDR3 DNA is TGTGCCAGCAGCGTAACCGGGACTAGCGGGAGGGAGCAGTACTTC. Protein: CASSVTGTSGREQYF.

This clone was seen once. The V and J genes are TRBV9 and TRBJ2-1, with D perhaps TRBD1 or TRBD2 (5 bases each). Trimming pared 4 bases from V and 7 bases from J, leaving 18 bases between. There are 15 residues in the CDR3. CDR1 is SGDLS and CDR2 is YYNGEE in the germline V gene. CDR3 sequence (DNA): TGTGCCAGCAGCTCCTCAGAGGTGAGGGGAAATGAGCAGTTCTTC. It codes for CASSSSEVRGNEQFF.

The V gene is TRBV19, the J gene TRBJ1-2; D gene unclear. The V gene lost 5 bases and the J gene lost 0 bases, with 13 bases spanning the gap. From germline, CDR1 is LNHDA and CDR2 SQIVND (reference sequence). The CDR3 extends over 15 amino acids. CDR3 in DNA: TGTGCCAGTAGTTTTCGACACGCCGCTAACTATGGCTACACCTTC. It encodes CASSFRHAANYGYTF.

The V and J genes are TRBV19 and TRBJ2-1; 11 nucleotides align to TRBD2. J gave up 6 bases and V 7 bases, and 11 bases lay outside the gene matches. The CDR3 has 16 amino acids. CDR1 LNHDA and CDR2 SQIVND come from the germline V gene (reference sequence). CDR3 bases: TGTGCCAGTACCCTGACAGGGACTAGCGGTGCCAATGAGCAGTTCTTC. Protein: CASTLTGTSGANEQFF.

This chain connects TRBV5-5 to TRBJ1-5; no reliable D call. The germline CDR1 and CDR2 sequences are SGHKS and YYEKEE (reference sequence). The V end lost 4 bases, the J end lost 4 bases, and 9 bases lay between the germline ends. The CDR3 runs 13 residues. The CDR3 region is CASSVRPNQPQHF. The CDR3 DNA reads as TGTGCCAGCAGCGTGAGACCGAATCAGCCCCAGCATTTT.

The chain is built from TRBV29-1 and TRBJ2-7; TRBD2 might be the D (5 bases). Germline V lookup: CDR1 SQVTM, CDR2 ANQGSEA. The CDR3 extends over 14 amino acids. The V end lost 5 bases, the J end lost 7 bases, and 21 bases lay between the germline ends. CDR3 DNA sequence: TGCAGCGTTAACGGCCAAGGAGGAGGTACGGAGCAGTACTTC. Translation: CSVNGQGGGTEQYF.

This rearrangement joins TRBV7-8 to TRBJ2-2; 9 bases agree with TRBD2. The CDR3 spans 15 residues. V gave up 7 bases and J gave up 0 bases; unmatched junction bases: 3. From germline, CDR1 is SGHVS and CDR2 FQNEAQ. The CDR3 DNA sequence: TGTGCCAGCACCTGGACTAGCGCGAACACCGGGGAGCTGTTTTTT. Its protein is CASTWTSANTGELFF.

The chain combines TRBV20-1 with TRBJ2-1, with D perhaps matching TRBD2 (6 bases). CDR3 length: 9 amino acids. Trimming took 6 bases from V and 12 from J, leaving 9 bases between them. Germline CDR1 and CDR2: DFQATT and SNEGSKA (reference sequence). The DNA of the CDR3 is TGCAGTGCAACGGGACTGCAGTTCTTC. Amino acid sequence: CSATGLQFF.